These 11 T cell receptor beta chains came from one sample sequenced in a study of blood T cell repertoires in COVID-19. TCRdb's table, derived via immunoSEQ multiplex PCR, lists solely in-frame clones and lacks some. The repertoire consists of some 180,000 clones, with approximately 80% occurring once and the leading ten covering 6% to 7%. Sequences were obtained from peripheral blood. These receptors all come from a woman in her thirties or forties with COVID-19, enrolled during active disease.

The chain recombines TRBV5-1 with TRBJ1-4; TRBD1 aligns across 8 bases. Germline loops: CDR1 SGHRS, CDR2 YFSETQ. CDR3 length equals 16 residues. V was clipped by 2 bases and J by 4 bases; unmatched bases: 7. The CDR3 sequence: CASSFATGGLNEKLFF. The DNA of the CDR3 is TGCGCCAGCAGCTTCGCCACAGGGGGACTTAATGAAAAACTGTTTTTT.

The chain carries TRBV27 and TRBJ2-2; D gene uncertain. V shed 2 bases and J shed 0 bases, with 4 bases lying between them. The CDR3 contains 14 residues. Germline V lookup: CDR1 MNHEY, CDR2 SMNVEV (reference sequence). The CDR3 DNA is TGTGCCAGCAGTTTAACTGCGAACACCGGGGAGCTGTTTTTT. It codes for CASSLTANTGELFF.

This chain connects TRBV12-5 to TRBJ2-1, with D maybe TRBD2 (6 bases). CDR3 length equals 14 residues. V was shortened by 4 bases and J by 7 bases, with 14 bases between the two germline ends. Germline lookup yields CDR1 LGHNT and CDR2 FRNRAP. For the CDR3, the DNA is TGTGCTAGTGGTTGGAGGGACCGGGGGAATGAGCAGTTCTTC. Amino acids: CASGWRDRGNEQFF.

The V gene is TRBV6-5, the J gene TRBJ2-2, with no clear D. The germline V and J ends were trimmed by 3 bases and 2 bases, with 10 bases remaining between them. Germline CDR1 MNHEY, CDR2 SVGAGI. The CDR3 length is 15 residues. The CDR3 coding sequence is TGTGCCAGCAGTTATGACTGGAGAAACACCGGGGAGCTGTTTTTT. It codes for CASSYDWRNTGELFF.

The V call is TRBV10-3, the J call TRBJ1-4; D is possibly TRBD1 (6 bases). Trimming stripped 4 bases from V and 8 bases from J, with 14 bases between. This CDR3 has 14 amino acids. From germline, CDR1 is ENHRY and CDR2 SYGVKD. CDR3 sequence: CAISAQGEEEKLFF. The CDR3 DNA is TGTGCCATCAGTGCACAGGGAGAAGAAGAAAAACTGTTTTTT.

This clone was counted once. This sequence joins TRBV7-9 and TRBJ1-1, with TRBD1 as a possible D gene (5 bases). In germline, CDR1 is SEHNR, CDR2 FQNEAQ (reference sequence). The V end was cut by 1 base, the J end by 5 bases, with 20 bases between. CDR3 length: 17 amino acids. The CDR3 loop reads CASSLDRGRPGGTEAFF. CDR3 in DNA: TGTGCCAGCAGCTTAGACCGGGGTAGGCCCGGGGGGACTGAAGCTTTCTTT.

The J gene is TRBJ2-3, the V gene TRBV4-2, with TRBD2 as a possible D gene (5 bases). Trimming shortened V by 1 base and J by 3 bases, and 11 bases separated the two germline ends. Germline CDR1 reads LGHNA; CDR2 reads YNFKEQ. CDR3 length equals 15 residues. The CDR3 sequence is CASSQGTGLTDTQYF. The CDR3 DNA reads TGTGCCAGCAGCCAAGGGACTGGTTTGACAGATACGCAGTATTTT.

The genes are TRBV10-1 and TRBJ2-7, with D possibly TRBD2 on 5 matching bases. CDR1 WNHNN and CDR2 SYGVQD come from the germline V gene (reference sequence). Trimming removed 2 bases from V and 5 bases from J, with 10 bases in between. CDR3 length: 13 amino acids. CDR3 amino acids: CASSELGRNEQYF. The DNA of the CDR3 is TGCGCCAGCAGTGAGCTGGGGAGAAACGAGCAGTACTTC.

This CDR3 reads CASSLFGDSSGNTIYF. The CDR3 nucleotides are TGTGCCAGCAGCTTATTCGGGGATTCCTCTGGAAACACCATATATTTT. V usage is TRBV7-8 and J usage is TRBJ1-3; unclear D gene. With 2 bases removed from V and 0 bases from J, the gap between germline ends came to 11 bases. Germline loops: CDR1 SGHVS, CDR2 FQNEAQ. The CDR3 loop spans 16 amino acids.

This clone was counted a single time. The chain employs TRBV3-1 (or the pseudogene TRBV3-2) and TRBJ1-6, with a weak D call TRBD1 (6 bases). Germline V gene sequence: CDR1 LGHDT, CDR2 YNNKEL (reference sequence). CDR3 size: 13 residues. V gave up 1 base and J gave up 10 bases, with 8 bases separating them. CDR3 protein: CASSQGTASPLHF. The DNA of the CDR3 is TGTGCCAGCAGCCAAGGGACAGCATCACCCCTCCACTTT.

The rearrangement uses TRBV10-1 and TRBJ1-1; a possible D gene is TRBD1 (5 bases). The V gene lost 2 bases and the J gene lost 4 bases, with 8 bases spanning the gap. The CDR3 totals 13 residues. Per germline, CDR1 WNHNN and CDR2 SYGVQD (reference sequence). The CDR3 bases are TGCGCCAGCAGTGAGCACGGGGGCACTGAAGCTTTCTTT. Encoded protein: CASSEHGGTEAFF.